This T cell receptor beta chain is drawn from a study of cytotoxic CD8 clonotypes in ibrutinib-treated CLL. About the research overall: Patient counts were roughly 10 relapsed/refractory, roughly 15 treatment-naive and around 17 IGHV unmutated. Points from the study as a whole: Exceeding age-matched healthy donors, baseline clonality also tracked the counts of circulating CD8+ T cells. Progressing patients had sampling times that differed from those of sustained-remission patients. Higher clonality was seen at ibrutinib response and a return toward baseline at progression.

Measured with immunoSEQ multiplex PCR; TCRdb has only the in-frame clones, and not every one. This sample yields about 150,000 clones, of which about four fifths are seen a single time; 9.5% to 15% belongs to the top ten. Turning to this clone: What it binds is unknown.

Trimming took 6 bases from V and 6 from J, leaving 9 bases between them. This CDR3 is 12 amino acids long. Looked up from germline, CDR1 is MNHEY and CDR2 is SVGAGI. The source was PBMCs, collected after 12 months of ibrutinib treatment. The V and J genes are TRBV6-5 and TRBJ2-1; TRBD2 is a possible D gene (6 bases). This clonotype originated in a human donor with chronic lymphocytic leukemia. Here the CDR3 DNA reads TGTGCCAGCAGGACTAGTTTCAATGAGCAGTTCTTC. This encodes CASRTSFNEQFF.